A single sample gave rise to the 23 T cell receptor beta chains below, sequenced in a study of control samples from healthy donors and cancer patients. The protocol was immunoSEQ multiplex PCR, while the TCRdb copy is restricted to in-frame clones and leaves out a portion. Of about 170,000 clones in the sample, about 91% were seen once. Sequencing used blood. The receptors originated from a woman aged 40 to 50 in good health.

This rearrangement joins TRBV11-3 to TRBJ2-1; TRBD1 matches at 8 bases. The junction had 7 bases not matched to a gene; V was cut back by 3 bases and J by 6 bases. The germline gives CDR1 SGHNT, CDR2 YENEEA. This CDR3 comprises 15 residues. The CDR3 reads CASSLDQGAFNEQFF. For the CDR3, the DNA is TGTGCCAGCAGCTTGGATCAGGGGGCTTTCAATGAGCAGTTCTTC.

The rearrangement joins TRBV6-5 to TRBJ2-5, with 8 bases lining up with TRBD1. The germline V gene has CDR1 MNHEY and CDR2 SVGAGI. The trim removed 4 bases at V and 4 bases at J, leaving 11 bases unmatched. This CDR3 comprises 16 residues. Here the CDR3 DNA reads TGTGCCAGCAGTTCAGAGACAGGGGTAGGCAGAGAGACCCAGTACTTC. This gives the protein CASSSETGVGRETQYF.

This chain links TRBV25-1 with TRBJ2-6; D is tentatively TRBD1 or TRBD2 (5 bases each). The CDR3 runs to 16 residues. V gave up 10 bases and J gave up 0 bases, with 16 bases separating them. Germline CDR1 MGHDK, CDR2 SYGVNS. The CDR3 coding sequence is TGTGCCACCTCGTTGGGGGTGAGCTCTGGGGCCAACGTCCTGACTTTC. Translation gives CATSLGVSSGANVLTF.

V and J are TRBV19 and TRBJ1-1; perhaps TRBD1 as D (6 bases). The germline gives CDR1 LNHDA, CDR2 SQIVND (reference sequence). The V and J ends lost 5 bases and 8 bases respectively, with 12 bases between them. The CDR3 has 12 amino acids. The CDR3 reads CASSVEGTEAFF. The CDR3 region has the DNA TGTGCCAGTAGTGTGGAAGGGACAGAAGCTTTCTTT. Combining the CDR3 with reference TRBV19 and TRBJ1-1 gives the whole variable domain DGGITQSPKYLFRKEGQNVTLSCEQNLNHDAMYWYRQDPGQGLRLIYYSQIVNDFQKGDIAEGYSVSREKKESFPLTVTSAQKNPTAFYLCASSVEGTEAFFGQGTRLTVV.

In its sample, this clone was seen once. CDR3 DNA: TGTGCCAGCAAATCCCTCTGGGACCCCGAGGGGAGCTATGGCTACACCTTC. Its protein is CASKSLWDPEGSYGYTF. The chain uses TRBV28 and TRBJ1-2; TRBD1 might be the D (5 bases). V lost 7 bases, J lost 4 bases, and 25 bases lay in between. The CDR3 is 17 residues long. Germline V gene data show CDR1 as MDHEN and CDR2 as SYDVKM.

This clone showed up just a few times. This chain uses TRBV19 with TRBJ1-1; no definite D call. CDR3 length: 14 residues. Trimming shortened V by 4 bases and J by 2 bases, and 11 bases separated the two germline ends. From germline, CDR1 is LNHDA and CDR2 SQIVND (reference sequence). Here the CDR3 reads CASSKSRPNTEAFF. DNA of the CDR3: TGTGCCAGTAGTAAGAGCCGACCTAACACTGAAGCTTTCTTT. The full variable domain, rest sourced from reference TRBV19 and TRBJ1-1, is DGGITQSPKYLFRKEGQNVTLSCEQNLNHDAMYWYRQDPGQGLRLIYYSQIVNDFQKGDIAEGYSVSREKKESFPLTVTSAQKNPTAFYLCASSKSRPNTEAFFGQGTRLTVV.

The chain is built from TRBV12-3 or TRBV12-4 and TRBJ2-7; D ambiguous. Trimming took 1 base from V and 4 from J, leaving 8 bases between them. The CDR3 consists of 13 residues. This chain's CDR3 is CASSLELGYEQYF. DNA of the CDR3: TGTGCCAGCAGTTTAGAGTTGGGTTACGAGCAGTACTTC.

V is TRBV6-1 and J is TRBJ1-5; no clear D. The CDR3 loop spans 13 amino acids. The germline V and J ends were trimmed by 1 base and 2 bases, with 3 bases remaining between them. Germline V gene lookup returns CDR1 MNHNS and CDR2 SASEGT. In DNA, the CDR3 is TGTGCCAGCAGTGAAGATGGCAATCAGCCCCAGCATTTT. This codes for CASSEDGNQPQHF.

The chain recombines TRBV6-5 with TRBJ1-1; 7 positions match TRBD1. In germline, CDR1 is MNHEY, CDR2 SVGAGI. V trimming: 6 bases; J trimming: 3 bases; junction bases outside the gene matches: 7. The CDR3 consists of 14 residues. The CDR3 protein is CASSVRGRDTEAFF. The CDR3 DNA sequence: TGTGCCAGCAGCGTGAGGGGGCGCGACACTGAAGCTTTCTTT.

The chain combines TRBV2 with TRBJ1-2, with 9 bases lining up with TRBD1. Germline V gene data show CDR1 as SNHLY and CDR2 as FYNNEI. The CDR3 contains 16 residues. V dropped 6 bases and J dropped 5; count of bases not matched to a gene: 13. CDR3 nucleotide sequence: TGTGCCAGCAGACCGATTCCGGGACAGGGTCGTTATGGCTACACCTTC. Translation: CASRPIPGQGRYGYTF.

To note about this clone: Within the sample, other DNA sequences also encode this same CDR3. The chain uses TRBV6-1 and TRBJ1-2; TRBD1 is a possible D gene (5 bases). Germline-derived CDR1 and CDR2 are MNHNS and SASEGT. The CDR3 totals 13 residues. The V end was cut by 2 bases, the J end by 5 bases, with 9 bases between. DNA of the CDR3: TGTGCCAGCAGTGAAAGGGGTAGTTATGGCTACACCTTC. Translated: CASSERGSYGYTF.

The V call is TRBV7-9, the J call TRBJ2-2, with no clear D. This CDR3 comprises 13 residues. The ends were cut back, 5 bases at V and 5 bases at J, with 9 bases in the middle. Germline V CDR1 and CDR2: SEHNR, FQNEAQ (reference sequence). CDR3 DNA sequence: TGTGCCAGCAGCCAGCAGCTAACCGGGGAGCTGTTTTTT. Amino acids: CASSQQLTGELFF.

The rearrangement joins TRBV6-6 to TRBJ1-2, with D perhaps TRBD1 (6 bases). The CDR3 sequence is 12 residues long. Germline CDR1 is MNHNY and CDR2 is SVGAGI (reference sequence). The germline V and J ends were trimmed by 6 bases and 7 bases, with 12 bases remaining between them. The CDR3 nucleotides are TGTGCCAGCAGGTGGGGGGCATCTGGCTACACCTTC. Translation gives CASRWGASGYTF.

V is TRBV5-1 and J is TRBJ2-7; 7 nucleotides align to TRBD1. This CDR3 comprises 15 residues. V shed 0 bases and J 2 bases; nucleotides not matched to a gene: 5. Germline values: CDR1 SGHRS, CDR2 YFSETQ. The CDR3 sequence: CASSLEAGGPYEQYF. CDR3 DNA: TGCGCCAGCAGCTTGGAGGCAGGGGGACCCTACGAGCAGTACTTC.

This clone was observed once. This chain links TRBV11-3 with TRBJ2-1, with D hard to call. This CDR3 has 13 residues. Germline CDR1 reads SGHNT; CDR2 reads YENEEA. Between the trimmed V and J ends, which lost 1 base and 5 bases, there was a span of 6 bases. The CDR3 coding sequence is TGTGCCAGCAGCTTAGGTACCCACAATGAGCAGTTCTTC. Its translation is CASSLGTHNEQFF.

This chain uses TRBV7-2 with TRBJ1-1; unclear D gene. Looked up from germline, CDR1 is SGHTA and CDR2 is FQGNSA. With 5 bases removed from V and 11 bases from J, the gap between germline ends came to 18 bases. This CDR3 has 13 residues. DNA for the CDR3: TGTGCCAGCAGCAAGAGACAAGTATCATGGGCTTTCTTT. It translates to CASSKRQVSWAFF.

The chain is built from TRBV19 and TRBJ1-5; D gene ambiguous. Trimming took 5 bases from V and 2 from J, leaving 7 bases between them. The CDR3 totals 13 residues. CDR1 and CDR2 (germline): LNHDA, SQIVND (reference sequence). The DNA for the CDR3 is TGTGCCAGTAGTGCTGGCGGCAATCAGCCCCAGCATTTT. Translated: CASSAGGNQPQHF.

V usage is TRBV5-1 and J usage is TRBJ1-1; unclear D gene. There are 13 residues in the CDR3. Trimming removed 3 bases at V and 1 base at J, with 7 bases between. Looked up from germline, CDR1 is SGHRS and CDR2 is YFSETQ. The CDR3 is CASSSGPNTEAFF. The CDR3 region has the DNA TGCGCCAGCAGCTCCGGGCCGAACACTGAAGCTTTCTTT.

This clone has only a few counts. The V gene is TRBV25-1, the J gene TRBJ1-1; no clear D. Germline CDR1 reads MGHDK; CDR2 reads SYGVNS. The CDR3 spans 13 residues. Trimming took off 5 bases at V and 4 bases at J, with 11 bases between the two ends. DNA of the CDR3: TGTGCCAGCAGTTCATGGGCGTCCACTGAAGCTTTCTTT. The encoded protein is CASSSWASTEAFF. Full variable domain (outside the CDR3, taken from reference TRBV25-1 and TRBJ1-1): EADIYQTPRYLVIGTGKKITLECSQTMGHDKMYWYQQDPGMELHLIHYSYGVNSTEKGDLSSESTVSRIRTEHFPLTLESARPSHTSQYLCASSSWASTEAFFGQGTRLTVV.

This clone has just a few counts. This chain uses TRBV5-1 with TRBJ1-2, with 10 bases identical to TRBD1. Germline V lookup: CDR1 SGHRS, CDR2 YFSETQ. After removal of 6 bases from V and 7 bases from J, the junction contained 12 bases not matched to a gene. CDR3 size: 15 residues. This CDR3 is CASKFSGQGVTGYTF. The CDR3 nucleotides are TGCGCCAGCAAGTTTTCCGGACAGGGGGTAACTGGCTACACCTTC.

The chain couples TRBV9 to TRBJ2-1; 10 bases match TRBD2. V shed 0 bases, J shed 4 bases, and the junction held 10 bases outside the gene matches. Germline assignment: CDR1 SGDLS and CDR2 YYNGEE. CDR3 length: 18 residues. In DNA, the CDR3 is TGTGCCAGCAGCGTAGTGGCTAGCGGGGGAGAGGGTTACAATGAGCAGTTCTTC. Its translation is CASSVVASGGEGYNEQFF.

This chain links TRBV7-8 with TRBJ2-3; D is perhaps TRBD1 (5 bases). This CDR3 spans 14 amino acids. V lost 3 bases and J 2 bases, leaving 9 bases between the germline ends. CDR1 is SGHVS, CDR2 FQNEAQ, per germline. The DNA of the CDR3 is TGTGCCAGCAGCTTCGCAGGGTCCACAGATACGCAGTATTTT. Amino acids: CASSFAGSTDTQYF.

The chain's CDR3 is CASSGEGAAGGYTF. CDR3 bases: TGTGCCAGCAGTGGGGAAGGGGCGGCCGGGGGCTACACCTTC. The V call is TRBV28, the J call TRBJ1-2, with a tentative D call TRBD1 (5 bases). Trimming left V 5 bases short and J 8 bases short, with 18 bases between. The CDR3 totals 14 residues. In germline, CDR1 is MDHEN, CDR2 SYDVKM.